A single sample gave rise to the 8 T cell receptor beta chains below, sequenced in a study of response to subunit inactivated influenza vaccine. From the RT-PCR reads, TCRdb called clonotypes with MiXCR, one entry per CDR3 protein. The sample records 750,000 to 850,000 distinct CDR3 sequences, roughly 18% being singletons. The source material was PBMCs from blood, sampled 5 days after vaccination. The receptors were sampled from a man aged 45-60 years who received an inactivated influenza vaccine.

The chain's CDR3 is CASSLGIGQFSTDTQYF. The CDR3 coding sequence is TGCGCCAGCAGCTTGGGTATAGGACAGTTTAGCACAGATACGCAGTATTTT. V and J are TRBV5-1 and TRBJ2-3, with TRBD1 as a possible D gene (6 bases). Germline-derived CDR1 and CDR2 are SGHRS and YFSETQ. The CDR3 runs 17 residues. The V end was cut by 0 bases, the J end by 0 bases, with 14 bases between.

This clonotype was detected ten times or more. At one end the junction does not follow the germline gene, possibly because of a read error. The rearrangement links TRBV6-1 to TRBJ1-1; tentatively, D is TRBD1 (6 bases). This CDR3 contains 13 residues. CDR1 is MNHNS and CDR2 is SASEGT in the germline V gene. This CDR3 reads CASRGGHASEDFF. The CDR3 region has the DNA TGTGCCAGCAGAGGGGGACACGCTAGCGAAGATTTCTTT.

This rearrangement joins TRBV5-1 to TRBJ2-7; D is possibly TRBD1 or TRBD2 (6 bases each). CDR3 length: 15 residues. Looked up from germline, CDR1 is SGHRS and CDR2 is YFSETQ. With 4 bases removed from V and 5 bases from J, the gap between germline ends came to 19 bases. In DNA form, the CDR3 reads TGCGCCAGCAGCCCGGCTTTGGGGGGCGCCGACGAGCAGTACTTC. This sequence encodes CASSPALGGADEQYF.

This chain links TRBV20-1 with TRBJ2-1, with D possibly being TRBD2 (5 bases). The CDR3 consists of 13 residues. Germline assignment: CDR1 DFQATT and CDR2 SNEGSKA (reference sequence). V lost 5 bases and J 4 bases, leaving 12 bases between the germline ends. CDR3 residues: CSAPGFLYNEQFF. The CDR3 nucleotides read TGCAGTGCTCCGGGATTTCTTTACAATGAGCAGTTCTTC.

This clonotype was seen a handful of times. The rearrangement links TRBV29-1 to TRBJ1-1; D uncertain. V was trimmed by 4 bases and J by 3 bases, leaving 6 bases between them. CDR1 and CDR2 from the germline V gene are SQVTM and ANQGSEA. The CDR3 covers 11 residues. CDR3 sequence: CSVVIDTEAFF. The CDR3 DNA reads as TGCAGCGTTGTCATTGACACTGAAGCTTTCTTT.

The genes are TRBV7-3 and TRBJ2-1; 14 nucleotides align to TRBD2. V trimming: 2 bases; J trimming: 2 bases; junction bases outside the gene matches: 8. The CDR3 covers 19 residues. Germline CDR1 and CDR2: SGHTA and FQGTGA. The CDR3 region has the DNA TGTGCCAGCAGCTTAGGACTAGCGGGAGGTACAGGCCCCTACAATGAGCAGTTCTTC. It is translated as CASSLGLAGGTGPYNEQFF.

This chain connects TRBV5-1 to TRBJ2-6; 10 bases fit TRBD1. CDR1 and CDR2 (germline): SGHRS, YFSETQ. V lost 2 bases, J lost 3 bases, and 5 bases stayed unmatched. The CDR3 runs 17 residues. CDR3 bases: TGCGCCAGCAGCTTAGACAGGGGGCTTAGTGGGGCCAACGTCCTGACTTTC. Translated, it gives CASSLDRGLSGANVLTF. Based on the CDR3 plus reference TRBV5-1 and TRBJ2-6, the full variable domain is KAGVTQTPRYLIKTRGQQVTLSCSPISGHRSVSWYQQTPGQGLQFLFEYFSETQRNKGNFPGRFSGRQFSNSRSEMNVSTLELGDSALYLCASSLDRGLSGANVLTFGAGSRLTVL.

The chain links TRBV28 to TRBJ1-3, with D unresolved. The germline V gene has CDR1 MDHEN and CDR2 SYDVKM. The CDR3 spans 15 residues. Trimming removed 2 bases at V and 3 bases at J, with 11 bases between. CDR3 in amino acids: CASSLGFTGGNTIYF. In nucleotides, the CDR3 is TGTGCCAGCAGTTTAGGATTTACTGGTGGAAACACCATATATTTT.